This is a list of T cell receptor beta chains from one sample in a study of CD8 T cells in ankylosing spondylitis. TCRdb used MiXCR to reprocess the 5' RACE reads, holding one entry per CDR3 protein. This table holds hundreds of thousands of distinct CDR3 sequences, 12% found once. The sample comprised blood, either unsorted or a sorted T cell fraction (not recorded which). The receptors shown here come from a male donor with ankylosing spondylitis. The CDR3 runs from the conserved cysteine through the conserved F or W. The order of the fields is V gene, D gene, J gene, clone size, CDR3 DNA, CDR3 protein. A D gene is named only where the DNA matches it firmly. The size of a clone is reported for some rows only, either as once, few or many, or as a class for expanded clones.

v_gene: TRBV7-8
d_gene: TRBD1
j_gene: TRBJ2-4
abundance: .
CDR3nt: TGTGCCAGCAGCTTAGCCCGGACAGGGATGGCCAAAAACATTCAGTACTTC
CDR3aa: CASSLARTGMAKNIQYF

v_gene: TRBV7-7
d_gene: TRBD2
j_gene: TRBJ2-7
abundance: .
CDR3nt: TGTGCTAGCAGCTCCGGACTAGCGGGGTTAGGCGAGCAGTACTTC
CDR3aa: CASSSGLAGLGEQYF

v_gene: TRBV3-1
d_gene: .
j_gene: TRBJ2-7
abundance: few
CDR3nt: TGTGCCAGCAGCCTCCTCGACAGACACTACGAGCAGTACTTC
CDR3aa: CASSLLDRHYEQYF

v_gene: TRBV9
d_gene: .
j_gene: TRBJ2-7
abundance: few
CDR3nt: TGTGCCAGCAGCGTAGGTCCAGCGGTCTCCTACGAGCAGTACTTC
CDR3aa: CASSVGPAVSYEQYF

v_gene: TRBV20-1
d_gene: TRBD1
j_gene: TRBJ2-5
abundance: many
CDR3nt: TGCAGTGCTAGAGAGATCTGGACAGGCCATGAGACCCAGTACTTC
CDR3aa: CSAREIWTGHETQYF

v_gene: TRBV5-1
d_gene: .
j_gene: TRBJ2-1
abundance: few
CDR3nt: TGCGCCAGCAGCTTAGAGGGGAATAGGTACAATGAGCAGTTCTTC
CDR3aa: CASSLEGNRYNEQFF

v_gene: TRBV5-5
d_gene: TRBD2
j_gene: TRBJ2-3
abundance: few
CDR3nt: TGTGCCAGCAGCCGCGTGAGCGGGGGGATCGCAGATACGCAGTATTTT
CDR3aa: CASSRVSGGIADTQYF

v_gene: TRBV9
d_gene: TRBD1
j_gene: TRBJ1-2
abundance: few
CDR3nt: TGTGCCAGCAGCCCTCCCCGGGACAGAAACTATGGCTACACCTTC
CDR3aa: CASSPPRDRNYGYTF

v_gene: TRBV20-1
d_gene: TRBD1
j_gene: TRBJ2-1
abundance: .
CDR3nt: TGCAGTGTTTCAACAGGGGGGAATGAGCAGTTCTTC
CDR3aa: CSVSTGGNEQFF

v_gene: TRBV29-1
d_gene: .
j_gene: TRBJ2-2
abundance: .
CDR3nt: TGCAGCGTTGAGTCCCCGAACACCGGGGAGCTGTTTTTT
CDR3aa: CSVESPNTGELFF

v_gene: TRBV28
d_gene: .
j_gene: TRBJ2-1
abundance: few
CDR3nt: TGTGCCAGCAGTTTACCCGCGGGGGCGCGGGATGAGCAGTTCTTC
CDR3aa: CASSLPAGARDEQFF

v_gene: TRBV20-1
d_gene: TRBD1
j_gene: TRBJ1-6
abundance: many
CDR3nt: TGCAGTGCTACGGAGCGGACAGGCTATAATTCACCCCTCCACTTT
CDR3aa: CSATERTGYNSPLHF

v_gene: TRBV21-1
d_gene: .
j_gene: TRBJ2-7
abundance: few
CDR3nt: TGTGCCAGCAGCAATCGGGACAGGTCTTACGAGCAGTACTTC
CDR3aa: CASSNRDRSYEQYF

v_gene: TRBV6-5
d_gene: .
j_gene: TRBJ2-7
abundance: few
CDR3nt: TGTGCCAGCAGTTACTCGGAGGTCAGATTCTACGAGCAGTACTTC
CDR3aa: CASSYSEVRFYEQYF

v_gene: TRBV7-9
d_gene: .
j_gene: TRBJ2-5
abundance: .
CDR3nt: TGTGCCAGCAGCTTCTTGGGAGTTAGATATCAAGAGACCCAGTACTTC
CDR3aa: CASSFLGVRYQETQYF

v_gene: TRBV9
d_gene: .
j_gene: TRBJ2-7
abundance: few
CDR3nt: TGTGCCAGCAGCGTAGAGGCCCGGTCTGCCCACGAGCAGTACTTC
CDR3aa: CASSVEARSAHEQYF

v_gene: TRBV7-2
d_gene: .
j_gene: TRBJ1-2
abundance: few
CDR3nt: TGTGCCAGCAGCGCCCGGAGGGGGGACTATGGCTACACCTTC
CDR3aa: CASSARRGDYGYTF

v_gene: TRBV20-1
d_gene: TRBD2
j_gene: TRBJ2-7
abundance: .
CDR3nt: TGCAGTGCCTGGGGACTAGCGGGAGTCGAGCAGTACTTC
CDR3aa: CSAWGLAGVEQYF

v_gene: TRBV20-1
d_gene: TRBD2
j_gene: TRBJ2-2
abundance: .
CDR3nt: TGCAGTGCTAGACGACAACTAGCGGGAGACGGGGAGCTGTTTTTT
CDR3aa: CSARRQLAGDGELFF

v_gene: TRBV20-1
d_gene: .
j_gene: TRBJ1-5
abundance: few
CDR3nt: TGCAGTGCTAGAGGCGCGACAGGCCGAGATCACCCCCAGCATTTT
CDR3aa: CSARGATGRDHPQHF

v_gene: TRBV2
d_gene: TRBD1
j_gene: TRBJ2-5
abundance: .
CDR3nt: TGTGCCAGCCGACAGGGGGCCGAGACCCAGTACTTC
CDR3aa: CASRQGAETQYF

v_gene: TRBV18
d_gene: .
j_gene: TRBJ2-7
abundance: .
CDR3nt: TGTGCCAGCTCACCAGAGGGGGCCTACGAGCAGTACTTC
CDR3aa: CASSPEGAYEQYF

v_gene: TRBV27
d_gene: .
j_gene: TRBJ2-7
abundance: many
CDR3nt: TGTGCCAGCAGTTTATCGGGCGGACAATCCAGGCAGTACTTC
CDR3aa: CASSLSGGQSRQYF

v_gene: TRBV21-1
d_gene: .
j_gene: TRBJ1-1
abundance: .
CDR3nt: TGTGCCAGCAGCAAAGTCCTCGAGGACAGTGAAGCTTTCTTT
CDR3aa: CASSKVLEDSEAFF

v_gene: TRBV7-2
d_gene: .
j_gene: TRBJ1-2
abundance: .
CDR3nt: TGTGCCAGCAGCTTAACCCAGTGGGGCTATGGCTACACCTTC
CDR3aa: CASSLTQWGYGYTF

v_gene: TRBV15
d_gene: .
j_gene: TRBJ2-7
abundance: few
CDR3nt: TGTGCCACCAGAGACCAGGGGGGGCTCCCTCCCTACGAGCAGTACTTC
CDR3aa: CATRDQGGLPPYEQYF

v_gene: TRBV10-3
d_gene: .
j_gene: TRBJ2-2
abundance: few
CDR3nt: TGTGCCATCAGTGAGTCGAATCCCAGAAACACCGGGGAGCTGTTTTTT
CDR3aa: CAISESNPRNTGELFF

v_gene: TRBV5-1
d_gene: .
j_gene: TRBJ2-3
abundance: many
CDR3nt: TGCGCCAGCAGCCTCCGATGGGGAGGGGGATCGGGCACAGATACGCAGTATTTT
CDR3aa: CASSLRWGGGSGTDTQYF

v_gene: TRBV7-2
d_gene: .
j_gene: TRBJ2-7
abundance: many
CDR3nt: TGTGCCAGCAGCTTGAGGGCAGTAACCTCCTACGAGCAGTACTTC
CDR3aa: CASSLRAVTSYEQYF

v_gene: TRBV7-8
d_gene: .
j_gene: TRBJ2-7
abundance: .
CDR3nt: TGTGCCAGCAGCGACAGCGTCCGGGGTAACTACGAGCAGTACTTC
CDR3aa: CASSDSVRGNYEQYF

v_gene: TRBV20-1
d_gene: .
j_gene: TRBJ2-2
abundance: .
CDR3nt: TGCAGTGCTAGCAGGGATCCGAACACCGGGGAGCTGTTTTTT
CDR3aa: CSASRDPNTGELFF

v_gene: TRBV24-1
d_gene: TRBD1
j_gene: TRBJ2-2
abundance: .
CDR3nt: TGTGCCACCAGTGATTCCCGAGGGACAGCGAACACCGGGGAGCTGTTTTTT
CDR3aa: CATSDSRGTANTGELFF

v_gene: TRBV30
d_gene: .
j_gene: TRBJ1-1
abundance: .
CDR3nt: TGTGCCTGGAGTTCGGGGTGGCCCTCGAACACTGAAGCTTTCTTT
CDR3aa: CAWSSGWPSNTEAFF

v_gene: TRBV4-2
d_gene: .
j_gene: TRBJ2-2
abundance: many
CDR3nt: TGTGCCAGCAGCCTCGGGGGCGTCCTCCACGGGGAGCTGTTTTTT
CDR3aa: CASSLGGVLHGELFF

v_gene: TRBV24-1
d_gene: TRBD1
j_gene: TRBJ2-1
abundance: few
CDR3nt: TGTGCCACCAGTGATGCACAGGGGGGAAGGGAGAATGAGCAGTTCTTC
CDR3aa: CATSDAQGGRENEQFF

v_gene: TRBV19
d_gene: TRBD1
j_gene: TRBJ1-2
abundance: once
CDR3nt: TGTGCCAGTAGTCTTACAGGGGATGGGTATGGCTACACCTTC
CDR3aa: CASSLTGDGYGYTF

v_gene: TRBV12-3/TRBV12-4
d_gene: TRBD1
j_gene: TRBJ2-7
abundance: few
CDR3nt: TGTGCCAGCGGGGACAGGTTCACCTACGAGCAGTACTTC
CDR3aa: CASGDRFTYEQYF

v_gene: TRBV4-3
d_gene: .
j_gene: TRBJ1-2
abundance: few
CDR3nt: TGCGCCAGCAGCCAAGTCTCCAGAGGGAGTGGCGGCTACACCTTC
CDR3aa: CASSQVSRGSGGYTF

v_gene: TRBV5-1
d_gene: TRBD1
j_gene: TRBJ1-2
abundance: few
CDR3nt: TGCGCCAGCAGCACCGGGACAGAAGGGGCTGGCTACACCTTC
CDR3aa: CASSTGTEGAGYTF

v_gene: TRBV12-3/TRBV12-4
d_gene: TRBD1
j_gene: TRBJ1-3
abundance: .
CDR3nt: TGTGCCAGCAGTTTGGGACAGGGGGCGTTGGGCCTTTTT
CDR3aa: CASSLGQGALGLF

v_gene: TRBV7-2
d_gene: .
j_gene: TRBJ2-7
abundance: few
CDR3nt: TGTGCCAGCAGCCCTTATGCGACCGCGCCGGAAGAGCAGTACTTC
CDR3aa: CASSPYATAPEEQYF

v_gene: TRBV20-1
d_gene: .
j_gene: TRBJ2-3
abundance: few
CDR3nt: TGCAGTGCTCTTTTCCTCCGGACAGATACGCAGTATTTT
CDR3aa: CSALFLRTDTQYF

v_gene: TRBV7-2
d_gene: .
j_gene: TRBJ2-2
abundance: .
CDR3nt: TGTGCCAGCAGCTTAGTTACTCTCACCGGGGAGCTGTTTTTT
CDR3aa: CASSLVTLTGELFF

v_gene: TRBV5-1
d_gene: TRBD1
j_gene: TRBJ1-3
abundance: many
CDR3nt: TGCGCCAGCAGCTCCCCGGGACAGGAGGGAAACACCATATATTTT
CDR3aa: CASSSPGQEGNTIYF

v_gene: TRBV21-1
d_gene: .
j_gene: TRBJ2-7
abundance: few
CDR3nt: TGTGCCAGCAGCAGTGCAACCGAGCAGTACTTC
CDR3aa: CASSSATEQYF

v_gene: TRBV20-1
d_gene: TRBD2
j_gene: TRBJ2-3
abundance: many
CDR3nt: TGCAGTGCTAGAGACCGAGCGGGAGCTAGCACAGATACGCAGTATTTT
CDR3aa: CSARDRAGASTDTQYF

v_gene: TRBV7-2
d_gene: .
j_gene: TRBJ2-2
abundance: few
CDR3nt: TGTGCCAGCAGCTGGCAGGGTAGGGAGCTGTTTTTT
CDR3aa: CASSWQGRELFF

v_gene: TRBV20-1
d_gene: TRBD2
j_gene: TRBJ2-3
abundance: few
CDR3nt: TGCAGTGCCCCTGGCCCGGGGACTAGCGGGGATTCTAGCACAGATACGCAGTATTTT
CDR3aa: CSAPGPGTSGDSSTDTQYF

v_gene: TRBV7-2
d_gene: TRBD2
j_gene: TRBJ2-1
abundance: .
CDR3nt: TGTGCCAGCAGCGCAAGCGGGGTTACCTACAATGAGCAGTTCTTC
CDR3aa: CASSASGVTYNEQFF

v_gene: TRBV29-1
d_gene: .
j_gene: TRBJ1-1
abundance: many
CDR3nt: TGCAGCGTTGAATCGGTGGTTGAAGCTTTCTTT
CDR3aa: CSVESVVEAFF

v_gene: TRBV7-2
d_gene: .
j_gene: TRBJ2-7
abundance: many
CDR3nt: TGTGCCAGCAGCCCGGACAGAAGCTCCTACGAGCAGTACTTC
CDR3aa: CASSPDRSSYEQYF

v_gene: TRBV5-1
d_gene: .
j_gene: TRBJ1-2
abundance: few
CDR3nt: TGCGCCAGCAGCTTGGGTTTTGGGGCGGACTATGGCTACACCTTC
CDR3aa: CASSLGFGADYGYTF

v_gene: TRBV5-1
d_gene: TRBD1
j_gene: TRBJ2-1
abundance: .
CDR3nt: TGCGCCAGCAGCTTAGGGGGCCCGAGAATCGGTGAGCAGTTCTTC
CDR3aa: CASSLGGPRIGEQFF

v_gene: TRBV20-1
d_gene: .
j_gene: TRBJ2-1
abundance: .
CDR3nt: TGCAGTGCTAGAGATGGGGCAGGCTCTTATGATGAGCAGTTCTTC
CDR3aa: CSARDGAGSYDEQFF